This T cell receptor (beta chain) is from a study of blood T cell repertoires in COVID-19. The CDR3 is 17 amino acids. Trimming at V came to 4 bases and at J to 4 bases, leaving 10 bases not matched to a gene. Germline assignment: CDR1 MNHNS and CDR2 SASEGT. Libraries were prepared by immunoSEQ multiplex PCR; TCRdb keeps only in-frame clonotypes and omits some of them. The sample carries around 150,000 clones, over 80% recorded once. Source material: PBMCs or T cells enriched from blood (not recorded which). This receptor was identified in an older woman who had recovered from COVID-19. The J gene is TRBJ2-2, the V gene TRBV6-1; 9 positions match TRBD2. In DNA, the CDR3 is TGTGCCAGCAGTGGCCTAGCGGGGCACCGCACCACCGGGGAGCTGTTTTTT. This sequence encodes CASSGLAGHRTTGELFF.